Sequencing of this TCR beta chain was carried out in a study of T cell clonality in common variable immunodeficiency. The sample holds a few counts of this clone. Its antigen is not identified. The missing CDR3 end, 3 residues past where the read stops, is filled in from the germline J gene. Whole-study results and caveats: Common variable immunodeficiency TCR beta sequences reportedly had fewer deletions and N-nucleotide insertions. The cause of increased CVID clonality remains unclear without subpopulation sequencing. Fewer TCRbeta clones were shared among CVID subjects than controls.

Produced via immunoSEQ multiplex PCR; TCRdb's table is partial and in-frame only. Listed here are about 52,000 clones without any singletons, the top ten holding 1.8%. The CDR3 loop spans 17 amino acids. Germline CDR1 KGHSH, CDR2 LQKENI. This chain connects TRBV18 to TRBJ2-3; 7 positions agree with TRBD2. The source is a person aged 18 to 70 in good health. Sequencing used peripheral blood mononuclear cells. The CDR3 here is CASSLMLSTAGQETQYF. The part of the CDR3 DNA that was read is TGTGCCAGCTCCCTCATGCTATCTACAGCGGGGCAAGAGACG.